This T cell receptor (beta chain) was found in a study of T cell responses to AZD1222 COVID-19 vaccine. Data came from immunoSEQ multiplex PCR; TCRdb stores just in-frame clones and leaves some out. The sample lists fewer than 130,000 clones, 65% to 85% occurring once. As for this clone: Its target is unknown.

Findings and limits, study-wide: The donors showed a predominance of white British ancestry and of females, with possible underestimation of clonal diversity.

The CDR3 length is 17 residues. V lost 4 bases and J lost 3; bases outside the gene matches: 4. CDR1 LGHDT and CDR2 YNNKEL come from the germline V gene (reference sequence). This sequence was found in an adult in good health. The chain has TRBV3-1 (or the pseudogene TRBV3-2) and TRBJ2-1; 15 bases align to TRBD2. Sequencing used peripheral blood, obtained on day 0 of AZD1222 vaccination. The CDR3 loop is CASSPRGLAGGYNEQFF. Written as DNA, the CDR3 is TGTGCCAGCAGCCCGAGGGGACTAGCGGGAGGCTACAATGAGCAGTTCTTC.